This T cell receptor beta chain was observed in a study of blood T cell repertoires in COVID-19. Study background: PBMCs, B-cell-depleted T cells, or T cells were the source of the cDNA or gDNA that made up the material.

This clone was counted between two and nine times. In the source study's methods: Reference gene primer amplification yielded estimated nucleated cell counts. Sequencing used immunoSEQ multiplex PCR; TCRdb keeps in-frame clones, though not all of them. V, J and clone size are taken as reported in that table, and D and trimming were inferred from the DNA itself. This table has under 200,000 clones, less than 90% appearing once. CDR3 length equals 15 residues. Per germline, CDR1 LNHDA and CDR2 SQIVND (reference sequence). After removal of 3 bases from V and 1 base from J, the junction contained 2 bases not matched to a gene.

The sequenced material came from peripheral blood. V is TRBV19 and J is TRBJ1-5, with 8 bases that match TRBD1. This TCR came from a man younger than 30 with active or convalescent COVID-19. The CDR3 coding sequence is TGTGCCAGTAGTATGAGACAGGGGAGCAATCAGCCCCAGCATTTT. Protein sequence: CASSMRQGSNQPQHF.